The TCR beta chain described here comes from a study of blood T cell repertoires in COVID-19. About the research overall: Italy, Spain and the United States were the sources of the convalescent and acute COVID-19 samples. T cells, B-cell-depleted T cells, or PBMCs supplied cDNA or gDNA.

V dropped 5 bases and J dropped 4 bases, with 11 bases sitting between them. The CDR3 covers 13 residues. In the authors' methods: Amplification with reference gene primers provided the estimates of nucleated cell counts. Using immunoSEQ multiplex PCR, the repertoire was profiled, and TCRdb retains in-frame clones only, with some absent. The DNA was the basis for D and trimming; V, J and clone size are from that table. The table lists about 250,000 clones, more than 80% of them singletons. Sequencing was carried out using peripheral blood. J is TRBJ1-2 and V is TRBV12-3 or TRBV12-4; D uncertain. The receptor's source is a human donor in a cohort sampled during active COVID-19. CDR3 residues: CASSPGYGYGYTF. The CDR3 DNA reads TGTGCCAGCAGTCCGGGGTACGGCTATGGCTACACCTTC.